This is a list of T cell receptor beta chains from one sample in a study of T cells after yellow fever vaccination. TCRdb ran MiXCR on the 5' RACE reads and lists one entry per CDR3 protein. The sample has approximately 550,000 distinct CDR3 sequences; approximately 21% are singletons. The sequencing here drew on PBMCs, taken 15 days after the yellow fever booster vaccination. The receptor set was obtained from a man aged 30 to 39 who received the YFV17D yellow fever vaccine. Each CDR3 is given with its conserved first and last residue.

v_call cdr3_aa
TRBV7-8 CASSLNRLNQPQHF
TRBV11-2 CASSLEGEQGSEQYF
TRBV9 CASSVAQGLDEQFF
TRBV5-1 CASSQDGTLEGETQYF
TRBV6-5 CASSIWGGEQFF
TRBV10-2 CASSESGGSGELFF
TRBV30 CAWSLGLAAYEQYF
TRBV12-3/TRBV12-4 CASSLSWGNTEAFF
TRBV7-2 CASSQPGLATEQYF
TRBV30 CAWIFGREADTQYF
TRBV29-1 CSVLLALGNEQFF
TRBV5-1 CASSLGTARSYEQYF
TRBV29-1 CSVVLGLSYGYTF
TRBV6-2/TRBV6-3 CASLGRGTSGYNEQFF
TRBV4-1 CASSQGTGGMETQYF
TRBV12-3/TRBV12-4 CASSSPGGRRLTRYF
TRBV6-6 CASGISYNEQFF
TRBV5-1 CASSGEVEQFF
TRBV5-6 CASSRTSMGYEQYF
TRBV3-1 CASSHLWDRGSTEAFF
TRBV7-2 CASSSIRTRGPYEQYF
TRBV20-1 CSARNRGRGPSNEKLFF
TRBV4-2 CASSLGPYYEQYF
TRBV29-1 CSVVGTGNTEAFF
TRBV19 CATTDLYIQYF
TRBV5-1 CASSLDDSYNEQFF
TRBV3-1 CASSKGLQGGETQYF
TRBV14 CASSPLAGPEQFF
TRBV7-3 CASSPGWGETQYF
TRBV10-3 CAIRAGTGYGYTF
TRBV7-2 CASSLRTANEKLFF
TRBV20-1 CSASTGVYSPLHF
TRBV7-2 CASSLPQGHSPLHF
TRBV20-1 CSASMGLAGGQSEQYF
TRBV3-1 CASSQFYTQYF
TRBV5-1 CASSIGGRAETQYF
TRBV7-9 CASSRGFSTDTQYF
TRBV6-1 CASRVDISGNTIYF
TRBV29-1 CSVGGTSGSGEQYF
TRBV5-1 CASSLRRGDEQFF
TRBV5-6 CASSTPRQGNTEAFF
TRBV5-4 CASSLSEGPEAFF
TRBV6-5 CASSYGAVLAKNIQYF
TRBV20-1 CSAIRLAGFYNEQFF
TRBV3-1 CASSHATEIQPQHF
TRBV7-2 CASSLETGREQYF
TRBV6-2/TRBV6-3 CASSSGVWEQYF
TRBV18 CASSPQRNPYEQYF
TRBV20-1 CSARTSGSGPGSYNEQFF
TRBV29-1 CSVEDGGIEQFF
TRBV7-3 CASSPMGTDTQYF
TRBV11-2 CASSSPAGDEQFF
TRBV15 CATSIGDREEKLFF
TRBV5-1 CASSLRGGGVSYNEQFF